These 32 T cell receptor beta chains were sequenced from one sample in a study of T cell repertoires in cytomegalovirus infection. TCRdb reprocessed the reads with MiXCR, giving one entry per CDR3 protein. The sample lists 250,000 to 300,000 distinct CDR3 sequences; about 17% were seen once. Input material: CD8+ T cells from PBMCs. The receptors were gathered from a human donor in good health (CMV status not recorded). Some clones in this sample may be carry-over from other donors' samples.

V and J are TRBV9 and TRBJ2-1; D is possibly TRBD2 (6 bases). The CDR3 is 13 amino acids. The V end was cut by 1 base, the J end by 8 bases, with 10 bases between. CDR1 is SGDLS and CDR2 is YYNGEE in the germline V gene. The CDR3, as DNA: TGTGCCAGCAGCGTATGGGGGGACGATGAGCAGTTCTTC. It codes for CASSVWGDDEQFF.

A word on this clonotype: A much larger clone differs from this one at a single base, so this may be a read error. This chain joins TRBV28 and TRBJ2-7, with D possibly TRBD1 on 5 matching bases. Germline CDR1 and CDR2: MDHEN and SYDVKM. The CDR3 loop spans 15 amino acids. Trimming removed 3 bases at V and 3 bases at J, with 15 bases between. The chain's CDR3 is CASSFRTWGLYEQYF. CDR3 in DNA: TGTGCCAGCAGTTTCCGGACATGGGGCCTCTACGAGCAGTACTTC.

The chain carries TRBV5-4 and TRBJ2-6; D unresolved. This CDR3 contains 14 residues. Germline CDR1 and CDR2: SGHNT and YYREEE (reference sequence). V was clipped by 5 bases and J by 0 bases, with 6 bases between them. The CDR3 region has the DNA TGTGCCAGCAGGGCCGGCTCTGGGGCCAACGTCCTGACTTTC. This gives the protein CASRAGSGANVLTF.

This clonotype was picked up a small number of times. The chain recombines TRBV27 with TRBJ2-7; 11 positions agree with TRBD2. The trim removed 3 bases at V and 2 bases at J, leaving 12 bases unmatched. CDR3 size: 18 residues. Per the germline V gene, CDR1 is MNHEY and CDR2 is SMNVEV (reference sequence). This CDR3 is CASSFSASGGLTPYEQYF. The CDR3 DNA reads as TGTGCCAGCAGTTTCTCGGCTAGCGGGGGGTTAACACCCTACGAGCAGTACTTC.

This clonotype came up a few times. The V and J genes are TRBV11-2 and TRBJ2-7; D might be TRBD1 (5 bases). Germline assignment: CDR1 SGHAT and CDR2 FQNNGV. The CDR3 consists of 15 residues. V lost 5 bases and J lost 0, with 14 bases in between. The CDR3 bases are TGTGCCAGCAGCACACGGACACGAACCTCCTACGAGCAGTACTTC. Its protein product is CASSTRTRTSYEQYF.

This clonotype was seen many times. V gene TRBV7-2 combines with J gene TRBJ2-2; tentative D call: TRBD2 (6 bases). Germline-derived CDR1 and CDR2 are SGHTA and FQGNSA. This CDR3 comprises 14 residues. V was trimmed by 6 bases and J by 7 bases, leaving 15 bases between them. The CDR3 DNA follows: TGTGCCAGCAGATCGGACTACATCGACGGGGAGCTGTTTTTT. Protein: CASRSDYIDGELFF.

At least ten counts were recorded for this clonotype. V gene TRBV6-4 combines with J gene TRBJ2-1, with TRBD2 matching over 14 bases. This CDR3 has 18 amino acids. With 0 bases clipped from V and 6 bases from J, the junction kept 7 bases outside the gene matches. CDR1 is MRHNA, CDR2 SNTAGT, per germline. CDR3 coding DNA: TGTGCCAGCAGTGACTCCCCCGGGACTAGCGGGGGTTCCAATGAGCAGTTCTTC. Protein product: CASSDSPGTSGGSNEQFF.

This clonotype was counted at least ten times. The chain links TRBV25-1 to TRBJ1-1, with 7 bases identical to TRBD1. Unmatched junction bases numbered 10, after V lost 6 bases and J lost 3 bases. From germline, CDR1 is MGHDK and CDR2 SYGVNS. The length of the CDR3 is 15 residues. The CDR3 nucleotides read TGTGCCAGCAGGGGGAAGACAGGGCCGGACACTGAAGCTTTCTTT. The encoded protein is CASRGKTGPDTEAFF.

The rearrangement uses TRBV6-2 or TRBV6-3 and TRBJ1-1; 7 bases are shared with TRBD1. J was trimmed by 0 bases and V by 5 bases; bases with no gene match: 6. The CDR3 contains 15 residues. Per germline, CDR1 MNHEY and CDR2 SVGEGT. DNA of the CDR3: TGTGCCAGCAGTATACGACAGGGCATGAACACTGAAGCTTTCTTT. Protein product: CASSIRQGMNTEAFF.

The chain employs TRBV20-1 and TRBJ2-5; the match to TRBD1 covers 7 bases. J was trimmed by 5 bases and V by 0 bases; bases with no gene match: 6. Germline V gene lookup returns CDR1 DFQATT and CDR2 SNEGSKA (reference sequence). This CDR3 has 14 residues. CDR3 DNA sequence: TGCAGTGCTAGAGATTCAAGGGGGCCTGAGACCCAGTACTTC. Translating gives CSARDSRGPETQYF.

This clonotype has a count of ten or more. The DNA of the CDR3 is TGTGCCAGCAGCAACACCGGGGGTATCAATGAGCAGTTCTTC. It translates to CASSNTGGINEQFF. The gene calls are TRBV11-1 and TRBJ2-1; D might be TRBD2 (6 bases). CDR3 length equals 14 residues. Germline V gene lookup returns CDR1 SGHAT and CDR2 FQDESV (reference sequence). The V and J ends lost 5 bases and 6 bases respectively, with 14 bases between them.

This clonotype showed up many times. The rearrangement joins TRBV7-6 to TRBJ2-1; 12 nucleotides line up with TRBD2. The germline CDR1 and CDR2 sequences are SGHVS and FNYEAQ. With 3 bases clipped from V and 0 bases from J, the junction kept 12 bases outside the gene matches. The CDR3 is made up of 20 amino acids. The CDR3 sequence: CASSFLKTLAGGLSYNEQFF. CDR3 coding DNA: TGTGCCAGCAGCTTCCTTAAAACACTAGCGGGGGGTCTCTCCTACAATGAGCAGTTCTTC.

The chain is built from TRBV7-9 and TRBJ1-1; tentative D call: TRBD1 (5 bases). The V and J ends lost 1 base and 3 bases respectively, with 12 bases between them. This CDR3 is 15 amino acids long. Germline CDR1 reads SEHNR; CDR2 reads FQNEAQ (reference sequence). The CDR3, as DNA: TGTGCCAGCAGCTTAGGGGTCGGGACTGACACTGAAGCTTTCTTT. Its translation is CASSLGVGTDTEAFF.

This clonotype was detected only a few times. The J gene is TRBJ2-5, the V gene TRBV6-5; the D call may be TRBD1 or TRBD2 (6 bases each). CDR1 is MNHEY, CDR2 SVGAGI, per germline. The CDR3 has 15 amino acids. Trimming pared 5 bases from V and 1 base from J, leaving 14 bases between. The CDR3 reads CASSPYREAQETQYF. The DNA for the CDR3 is TGTGCCAGCAGTCCATACAGGGAGGCCCAAGAGACCCAGTACTTC.

This clonotype was picked up many times. The V gene is TRBV28, the J gene TRBJ2-7; D is undetermined. V was trimmed by 4 bases and J by 5 bases, leaving 18 bases between them. The CDR3 covers 15 residues. The germline V gene encodes CDR1 MDHEN and CDR2 SYDVKM. CDR3 coding DNA: TGTGCCAGCAGTTCGACCCCGGAAGGTTTGCACGAGCAGTACTTC. This translates into CASSSTPEGLHEQYF. Full variable domain (rest looked up from reference TRBV28 and TRBJ2-7): DVKVTQSSRYLVKRTGEKVFLECVQDMDHENMFWYRQDPGLGLRLIYFSYDVKMKEKGDIPEGYSVSREKKERFSLILESASTNQTSMYLCASSSTPEGLHEQYFGPGTRLTVT.

This clonotype was picked up many times. The chain links TRBV12-3 or TRBV12-4 to TRBJ2-1; possible D gene TRBD1, 5 bases. Between the trimmed V and J ends, which lost 5 bases and 4 bases, there was a span of 18 bases. The CDR3 sequence is 16 residues long. CDR3 in DNA: TGTGCCAGCAGTCCTCCAGGGTTACGAAGTTACAATGAGCAGTTCTTC. It translates to CASSPPGLRSYNEQFF.

This sequence joins TRBV28 and TRBJ2-7; 10 bases line up with TRBD1. The CDR3 runs to 18 residues. The V and J ends lost 5 bases and 2 bases, in that order; junction bases with no gene match: 15. The germline V gene encodes CDR1 MDHEN and CDR2 SYDVKM. The CDR3 nucleotides read TGTGCCAGCAGTCCCTCTACTGCCGACAGGGGGCCCGCCTACGAGCAGTACTTC. Its protein is CASSPSTADRGPAYEQYF. The entire variable domain, with the rest obtained from reference TRBV28 and TRBJ2-7, is as follows: DVKVTQSSRYLVKRTGEKVFLECVQDMDHENMFWYRQDPGLGLRLIYFSYDVKMKEKGDIPEGYSVSREKKERFSLILESASTNQTSMYLCASSPSTADRGPAYEQYFGPGTRLTVT.

Many counts were recorded for this clonotype. The chain employs TRBV7-2 and TRBJ1-1; no reliable D call. CDR3 size: 13 residues. V lost 0 bases and J 11 bases, leaving 13 bases between the germline ends. Germline V gene lookup returns CDR1 SGHTA and CDR2 FQGNSA. The CDR3, as DNA: TGTGCCAGCAGCTTAGCGCGGGCCAGCACCGCTTTCTTT. Protein sequence: CASSLARASTAFF.

The CDR3 DNA is TGTGCCAGCAGTCGATACACCGTCCCCAATGAGCAGTTCTTC. Its translation is CASSRYTVPNEQFF. This chain joins TRBV6-2 or TRBV6-3 and TRBJ2-1, with D unclear. The V end was cut by 5 bases, the J end by 6 bases, with 14 bases between. CDR1 and CDR2 from the germline V gene are MNHEY and SVGEGT. The CDR3 loop spans 14 amino acids.

This clonotype was detected many times. This rearrangement joins TRBV12-3 or TRBV12-4 to TRBJ2-3, with 12 bases lining up with TRBD2. Unmatched junction bases numbered 6, after V lost 6 bases and J lost 11 bases. The CDR3 contains 13 residues. Here the CDR3 reads CASRHASGGEQYF. CDR3 DNA: TGTGCCAGCAGACACGCTAGCGGGGGGGAGCAGTATTTT.

This rearrangement joins TRBV20-1 to TRBJ2-1, with 9 bases matching TRBD1. Trimming at V came to 6 bases and at J to 4 bases, leaving 7 bases not matched to a gene. In germline, CDR1 is DFQATT, CDR2 SNEGSKA (reference sequence). The CDR3 length is 14 residues. The CDR3 region is CSAPNRGLYNEQFF. CDR3 DNA: TGCAGTGCCCCGAACAGGGGGCTGTACAATGAGCAGTTCTTC.

The chain has TRBV12-3 or TRBV12-4 and TRBJ2-7; tentative D call: TRBD1 (6 bases). Deletions cut 6 bases from V and 7 bases from J, with 16 bases between. This CDR3 region has 13 residues. CDR3 in DNA: TGTGCCAGCAGCCTCTCCGGACAGTCAGAGCAGTACTTC. It yields the protein CASSLSGQSEQYF.

The sample holds many counts of this clonotype. This chain links TRBV6-1 with TRBJ2-7; D is undetermined. Trimming removed 5 bases at V and 4 bases at J, with 9 bases between. The length of the CDR3 is 12 residues. Per the germline V gene, CDR1 is MNHNS and CDR2 is SASEGT. The DNA for the CDR3 is TGTGCCAGCAGTTCCCTCCCTTACGAGCAGTACTTC. Its translation: CASSSLPYEQYF.

This clonotype was counted only a few times. This chain joins TRBV10-3 and TRBJ2-2; D remains unclear. Germline V gene data show CDR1 as ENHRY and CDR2 as SYGVKD. CDR3 size: 15 residues. Between the trimmed V and J ends, which lost 0 bases and 1 base, there was a span of 6 bases. The CDR3 coding sequence is TGTGCCATCAGTGAGTCGAATAGGAACACCGGGGAGCTGTTTTTT. This codes for CAISESNRNTGELFF.

This clonotype occurred many times. In nucleotides, the CDR3 is TGTGCCAGCAGCTTGGGGGGAGGGGGCGCTGAAGCTTTCTTT. It encodes CASSLGGGGAEAFF. The genes are TRBV7-2 and TRBJ1-1, with 7 bases that match TRBD1. The CDR3 sequence is 14 residues long. CDR1 is SGHTA, CDR2 FQGNSA, per germline. Germline trimming cut 3 bases from V and 6 bases from J; bases unmatched to any gene: 7.

The gene calls are TRBV10-3 and TRBJ2-1, with 11 positions matching TRBD2. V lost 6 bases, J lost 4 bases, and 5 bases stayed unmatched. The CDR3 sequence is 15 residues long. Germline V gene lookup returns CDR1 ENHRY and CDR2 SYGVKD. The CDR3 loop reads CAISEGLAAYNEQFF. In nucleotides, the CDR3 is TGTGCCATCAGCGAGGGACTAGCGGCATACAATGAGCAGTTCTTC.

J is TRBJ2-1 and V is TRBV5-1; 8 bases map to TRBD2. J gave up 3 bases and V 2 bases, and 1 base lay outside the gene matches. The CDR3 length is 14 residues. CDR1 SGHRS and CDR2 YFSETQ come from the germline V gene. Written as DNA, the CDR3 is TGCGCCAGCAGCTTCCGGGGGGGCTACAATGAGCAGTTCTTC. Translated: CASSFRGGYNEQFF.

This chain links TRBV7-4 with TRBJ2-7; D gene unclear. The CDR3 extends over 14 amino acids. Germline values: CDR1 SGHVT, CDR2 SQSDAQ. Trimming left V 5 bases short and J 2 bases short, with 13 bases between. The CDR3 nucleotides read TGTGCCAGCAGCCCCCTGGGCAGCCCCTACGAGCAGTACTTC. It yields the protein CASSPLGSPYEQYF.

This clonotype was counted many times. The V gene is TRBV7-6, the J gene TRBJ2-2; TRBD1 agrees at 8 bases. Germline trimming cut 4 bases from V and 2 bases from J; bases unmatched to any gene: 9. In germline, CDR1 is SGHVS, CDR2 FNYEAQ. The CDR3 runs 17 residues. The CDR3 sequence is CASSSPRGRLNTGELFF. As DNA, the CDR3 is TGTGCCAGCAGCTCCCCCAGGGGGCGACTTAACACCGGGGAGCTGTTTTTT.

This clonotype was detected a few times. This chain links TRBV5-1 with TRBJ1-5; the D is unclear. Germline lookup yields CDR1 SGHRS and CDR2 YFSETQ. The V gene lost 1 base and the J gene lost 0 bases, with 11 bases spanning the gap. This CDR3 spans 16 amino acids. CDR3: CASSLSGPYSNQPQHF. The CDR3 DNA follows: TGCGCCAGCAGCTTGTCCGGCCCGTATAGCAATCAGCCCCAGCATTTT.

V and J are TRBV28 and TRBJ2-1, with 8 bases that match TRBD1. V dropped 5 bases and J dropped 6; count of bases not matched to a gene: 6. Germline CDR1 reads MDHEN; CDR2 reads SYDVKM. The CDR3 contains 14 residues. CDR3 residues: CASSGGGTGNEQFF. The CDR3, as DNA: TGTGCCAGCAGTGGGGGCGGGACAGGCAATGAGCAGTTCTTC.

The genes are TRBV6-5 and TRBJ1-5; D uncertain. CDR1 and CDR2 (germline): MNHEY, SVGAGI. The germline V and J ends were trimmed by 0 bases and 1 base, with 7 bases remaining between them. This CDR3 contains 15 residues. CDR3 nucleotide sequence: TGTGCCAGCAGTTACTCGATGATGAGCAATCAGCCCCAGCATTTT. Translating gives CASSYSMMSNQPQHF.